A single sample gave rise to the 9 T cell receptor beta chains below, sequenced in a study of Ad26.COV2.S vaccination and SARS-CoV-2 variants. The treatment denotes: around 19 received Ad26.COV2.S at low or high dose, single or two shots; about five received placebo; per-sample allocation not given. Vaccine and placebo recipients were sampled on day 63 after the first injection. Sequencing was performed with immunoSEQ multiplex PCR; in TCRdb, only in-frame clones are kept and a portion is missing. Of roughly 380,000 clones detected, roughly 90% appear once; the ten largest clones hold less than 4%. The input for sequencing was peripheral blood, taken in a trial of Ad26.COV2.S vaccine versus placebo. Receptors were obtained from a person aged 18-65 years who received the Ad26.COV2.S COVID-19 vaccine or a placebo.

The chain carries TRBV4-1 and TRBJ2-1, with a weak D call TRBD2 (6 bases). The ends were cut back, 2 bases at V and 6 bases at J, with 20 bases in the middle. Germline V gives CDR1 MGHRA, CDR2 YSYEKL. The CDR3 has 17 amino acids. CDR3 region: CASSQRSISGGTNEQFF. The CDR3 DNA sequence: TGCGCCAGCAGCCAACGGTCCATAAGTGGGGGGACCAATGAGCAGTTCTTC.

V gene TRBV9 combines with J gene TRBJ1-4, with 11 bases fitting TRBD1. The J segment lost 7 bases and the V segment lost 2 bases, leaving 4 bases of the junction unmatched. The CDR3 runs 15 residues. The V gene's germline CDR1 is SGDLS and CDR2 YYNGEE. The CDR3 DNA reads TGTGCCAGCAGCGTTGGGGACAGGGGGGCTGAAAAACTGTTTTTT. Encoded protein: CASSVGDRGAEKLFF.

The chain is built from TRBV6-5 and TRBJ1-3, with D uncertain. Deletions cut 0 bases from V and 1 base from J, with 10 bases between. Germline V gene lookup returns CDR1 MNHEY and CDR2 SVGAGI. The CDR3 consists of 16 residues. The chain's CDR3 is CASSYSGGGSGNTIYF. The CDR3 nucleotides are TGTGCCAGCAGTTACTCAGGAGGAGGGTCTGGAAACACCATATATTTT.

This clone was seen only once. CDR3 sequence: CASSSRVQGHHEQYF. The DNA for the CDR3 is TGTGCCAGCAGCTCCAGAGTACAGGGTCACCACGAGCAGTACTTC. This chain connects TRBV7-9 to TRBJ2-7; perhaps TRBD1 as D (6 bases). The CDR3 runs to 15 residues. Germline-derived CDR1 and CDR2 are SEHNR and FQNEAQ (reference sequence). Trimming removed 4 bases at V and 5 bases at J, with 18 bases between.

As to this clone: The same CDR3 can be traced to other DNA sequences in this sample. V usage is TRBV7-9 and J usage is TRBJ2-7, with D maybe TRBD1 (6 bases). With 6 bases removed from V and 4 bases from J, the gap between germline ends came to 10 bases. CDR3 length: 12 amino acids. Germline-derived CDR1 and CDR2 are SEHNR and FQNEAQ (reference sequence). In DNA form, the CDR3 reads TGTGCCAGCAGTTTACAGGGATACGAGCAGTACTTC. As protein: CASSLQGYEQYF. Together with reference TRBV7-9 and TRBJ2-7, the CDR3 gives the full variable domain: DTGVSQNPRHKITKRGQNVTFRCDPISEHNRLYWYRQTLGQGPEFLTYFQNEAQLEKSRLLSDRFSAERPKGSFSTLEIQRTEQGDSAMYLCASSLQGYEQYFGPGTRLTVT.

V and J are TRBV5-1 and TRBJ2-7, with 10 bases matching TRBD1. This CDR3 has 15 residues. Germline V gives CDR1 SGHRS, CDR2 YFSETQ. Trimming at V came to 4 bases and at J to 3 bases, leaving 7 bases not matched to a gene. CDR3 protein: CASSPEGQGSYEQYF. CDR3 nucleotide sequence: TGCGCCAGCAGCCCGGAGGGACAGGGGAGCTACGAGCAGTACTTC.

This rearrangement joins TRBV6-4 to TRBJ2-2; 8 bases align to TRBD1. This CDR3 is built from 15 residues. CDR1 and CDR2 from the germline V gene are MRHNA and SNTAGT. The junction had 1 base not matched to a gene; V was cut back by 4 bases and J by 0 bases. CDR3 in amino acids: CASSADRANTGELFF. Here the CDR3 DNA reads TGTGCCAGCAGTGCGGACAGGGCGAACACCGGGGAGCTGTTTTTT.

In this sample, this clone turned up once. The V gene is TRBV6-5, the J gene TRBJ1-2; D gene unclear. This CDR3 is 12 amino acids long. Trimming took 6 bases from V and 4 from J, leaving 9 bases between them. The germline gives CDR1 MNHEY, CDR2 SVGAGI. Here the CDR3 DNA reads TGTGCCAGCAGAGCACAGAGCTATGGCTACACCTTC. It translates to CASRAQSYGYTF.

The chain joins TRBV5-4 to TRBJ1-2; 7 bases match TRBD1. J gave up 4 bases and V 4 bases, and 10 bases lay outside the gene matches. This CDR3 region has 15 residues. In germline, CDR1 is SGHNT, CDR2 YYREEE (reference sequence). Written as DNA, the CDR3 is TGTGCCAGCAGCCAGCCGGGACAGATCACCTATGGCTACACCTTC. This translates into CASSQPGQITYGYTF.